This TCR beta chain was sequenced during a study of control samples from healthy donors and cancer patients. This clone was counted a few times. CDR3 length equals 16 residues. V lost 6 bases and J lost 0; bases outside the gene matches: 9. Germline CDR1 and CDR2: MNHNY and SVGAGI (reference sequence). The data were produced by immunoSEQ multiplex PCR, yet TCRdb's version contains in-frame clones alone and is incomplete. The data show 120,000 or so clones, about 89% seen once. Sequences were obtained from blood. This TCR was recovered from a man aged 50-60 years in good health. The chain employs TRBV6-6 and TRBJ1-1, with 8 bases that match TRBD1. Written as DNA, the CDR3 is TGTGCCAGCAGGGTGACAGGGGCCAACATGAACACTGAAGCTTTCTTT. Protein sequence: CASRVTGANMNTEAFF.